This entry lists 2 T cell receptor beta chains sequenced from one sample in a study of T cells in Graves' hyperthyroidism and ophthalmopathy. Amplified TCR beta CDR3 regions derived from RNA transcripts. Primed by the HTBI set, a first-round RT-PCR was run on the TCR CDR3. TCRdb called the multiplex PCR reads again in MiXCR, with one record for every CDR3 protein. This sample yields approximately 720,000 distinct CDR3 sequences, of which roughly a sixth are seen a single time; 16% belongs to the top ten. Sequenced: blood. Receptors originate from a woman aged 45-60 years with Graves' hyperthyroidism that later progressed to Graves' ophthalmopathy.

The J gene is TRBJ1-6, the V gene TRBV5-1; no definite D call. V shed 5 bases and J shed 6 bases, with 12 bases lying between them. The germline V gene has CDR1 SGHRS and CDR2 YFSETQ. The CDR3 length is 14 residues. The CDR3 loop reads CASRVGQLNSPLHF. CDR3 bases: TGCGCCAGCAGAGTCGGCCAGCTTAATTCACCCCTCCACTTT.

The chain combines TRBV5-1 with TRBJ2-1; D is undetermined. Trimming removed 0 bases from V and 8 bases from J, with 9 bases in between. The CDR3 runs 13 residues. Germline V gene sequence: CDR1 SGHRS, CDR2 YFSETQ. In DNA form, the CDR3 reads TGCGCCAGCAGCTTGGAGGTAGCCTATGAGCAGTTCTTC. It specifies CASSLEVAYEQFF.